The source of this TCR delta chain is a study of gamma-delta chains in newborns, infants, children. Study as a whole: Polyclonal expansion of innate γδ T cells after birth follows microbial exposure.

This clone was counted between two and nine times. This may arise from a read error, as a much more abundant clone is one base away. TCRdb re-called the reads with CATT. The data contain 4,000 to 6,500 delta-chain clones, around 3% of them singletons. The CDR3 is 19 amino acids. V was pared by 2 bases and J by 1 base, with 4 bases of the junction left unmatched. Germline V CDR1 and CDR2: GEAIGNYY, EKD. This chain links TRDV2 with TRDJ3; 13 bases are a match to TRDD3. The specimen was blood. This TCR derives from a child who was a newborn, infant or young child, either healthy, febrile or measles-vaccinated (not recorded which). The CDR3 loop reads CACDNTGGYVSWDTRQMFF. CDR3 nucleotides: TGTGCCTGTGACAATACTGGGGGATACGTGTCCTGGGACACCCGACAGATGTTTTTC.